The clone carrying this TCR beta chain was counted a few times. Germline values: CDR1 SGHVS, CDR2 FNYEAQ. V shed 1 base, J shed 7 bases, and the junction held 6 bases outside the gene matches. The CDR3 runs 15 residues. The entry originates in a study of T cell changes during pregnancy in multiple sclerosis. The table came from immunoSEQ multiplex PCR; TCRdb's copy has only in-frame clones and leaves some out. This sample has about 17,000 clones, with over 80% found just once. The TCR comes from a female donor in good health, enrolled as a control in a pregnancy study. The chain carries TRBV7-6 and TRBJ2-1; the match to TRBD2 covers 8 bases. The sample in question was CD8+ T cells from peripheral blood mononuclear cells, obtained in the third trimester of pregnancy. The CDR3 DNA follows: TGTGCCAGCAGCTTAGGGACTAGCTGGGATAATGAGCAGTTCTTC. Its translation is CASSLGTSWDNEQFF. The whole variable domain, filled in from reference TRBV7-6 and TRBJ2-1, reads GAGVSQSPRYKVTKRGQDVALRCDPISGHVSLYWYRQALGQGPEFLTYFNYEAQQDKSGLPNDRFSAERPEGSISTLTIQRTEQRDSAMYRCASSLGTSWDNEQFFGPGTRLTVL.